Following are 15 T cell receptor beta chains from one sample sequenced in a study of cytomegalovirus exposure and HLA in healthy donors. The PCR employed 60 Vbeta primers together with 13 Jbeta primers. Clones were sequenced by immunoSEQ multiplex PCR, and TCRdb holds only the in-frame ones, with some missing. In the table there are 100,000 to 150,000 clones, approximately 78% of which are singletons. Sequences were obtained from PBMCs. These receptors all stem from a man aged 40-55 years in good health and CMV-seronegative.

This clone occurred a few times. The V and J genes are TRBV19 and TRBJ2-3, with 10 bases lining up with TRBD2. This CDR3 region has 15 residues. The germline V gene encodes CDR1 LNHDA and CDR2 SQIVND (reference sequence). Unmatched junction bases numbered 6, after V lost 3 bases and J lost 6 bases. The CDR3 loop reads CASSISGGTRDTQYF. The CDR3 DNA is TGTGCCAGTAGTATTAGCGGGGGGACCCGGGATACGCAGTATTTT.

The chain combines TRBV20-1 with TRBJ1-1; D ambiguous. The CDR3 covers 11 residues. Between the trimmed V and J ends, which lost 5 bases and 2 bases, there was a span of 6 bases. CDR1 and CDR2 from the germline V gene are DFQATT and SNEGSKA (reference sequence). This CDR3 reads CSAPRNTEAFF. The CDR3 DNA follows: TGCAGTGCTCCGCGTAACACTGAAGCTTTCTTT.

The chain uses TRBV7-2 and TRBJ1-2, with a possible D match to TRBD1 (5 bases). This CDR3 spans 14 amino acids. Trimming took off 0 bases at V and 4 bases at J, with 9 bases between the two ends. Germline lookup yields CDR1 SGHTA and CDR2 FQGNSA. The CDR3 nucleotides are TGTGCCAGCAGCTTAGCGGGGGACTTCTATGGCTACACCTTC. It is translated as CASSLAGDFYGYTF.

The CDR3 coding sequence is TGTGCCAGCAGCGATGGACTAGCGGGACAGAGCACAGATACGCAGTATTTT. It yields the protein CASSDGLAGQSTDTQYF. J is TRBJ2-3 and V is TRBV9; TRBD2 agrees at 12 bases. From germline, CDR1 is SGDLS and CDR2 YYNGEE. The CDR3 spans 17 residues. V trimming: 3 bases; J trimming: 0 bases; junction bases outside the gene matches: 5.

J is TRBJ1-2 and V is TRBV2; 9 nucleotides line up with TRBD1. Unmatched junction bases numbered 6, after V lost 9 bases and J lost 7 bases. The germline CDR1 and CDR2 sequences are SNHLY and FYNNEI. This CDR3 is 12 amino acids long. CDR3 sequence reads: CASVQGAGGYTF. The CDR3 DNA reads as TGTGCCAGTGTACAGGGGGCGGGTGGCTACACCTTC.

The rearrangement links TRBV19 to TRBJ2-7; TRBD2 might be the D (7 bases). The V and J ends lost 3 bases and 1 base respectively, with 10 bases between them. CDR3 length: 14 residues. Germline-derived CDR1 and CDR2 are LNHDA and SQIVND (reference sequence). The CDR3 region has the DNA TGTGCCAGTAGTATGGGAGGGGGATCCTACGAGCAGTACTTC. Protein: CASSMGGGSYEQYF.

The chain links TRBV6-6 to TRBJ1-3; the D is unclear. CDR3 length equals 16 residues. Trimming took off 2 bases at V and 0 bases at J, with 11 bases between the two ends. Germline lookup yields CDR1 MNHNY and CDR2 SVGAGI (reference sequence). CDR3 nucleotides: TGTGCCAGCAGTTACCGCGTACTGAGCTCTGGAAACACCATATATTTT. This sequence encodes CASSYRVLSSGNTIYF.

A few counts support this clone. The chain uses TRBV6-1 and TRBJ1-5, with 10 nucleotides matching TRBD1. J was trimmed by 6 bases and V by 8 bases; bases with no gene match: 10. The CDR3 is 15 amino acids. Germline values: CDR1 MNHNS, CDR2 SASEGT. The CDR3 DNA is TGTGCCAGCCTTACCCGGGACAGGGGACGTCAGCCCCAGCATTTT. It yields the protein CASLTRDRGRQPQHF.

This chain joins TRBV7-2 and TRBJ2-1; 10 nucleotides line up with TRBD2. Germline V gene sequence: CDR1 SGHTA, CDR2 FQGNSA. J lost 7 bases, V lost 8 bases, and 8 bases had no gene match. The CDR3 covers 14 residues. The CDR3 nucleotides are TGTGCCAGCGACTATAGCGGGGGGCGGAATGAGCAGTTCTTC. It specifies CASDYSGGRNEQFF.

The genes are TRBV13 and TRBJ1-5; 7 bases fit TRBD1. CDR3 length: 14 residues. CDR1 is PRHDT and CDR2 is FYEKMQ in the germline V gene (reference sequence). V dropped 3 bases and J dropped 6; count of bases not matched to a gene: 5. CDR3 nucleotide sequence: TGTGCCAGCAGCTTGGGACAGACTATTCAGCCCCAGCATTTT. Translating it yields CASSLGQTIQPQHF.

The rearrangement uses TRBV6-5 and TRBJ2-2; D is unclear. The CDR3 runs to 15 residues. Trimming took 6 bases from V and 0 from J, leaving 11 bases between them. Per the germline V gene, CDR1 is MNHEY and CDR2 is SVGAGI. This chain's CDR3 is CASRYLAANTGELFF. CDR3 in DNA: TGTGCCAGCAGATATTTAGCTGCGAACACCGGGGAGCTGTTTTTT.

The chain is built from TRBV5-1 and TRBJ1-3; 8 nucleotides agree with TRBD1. Trimming took 5 bases from V and 4 from J; bases not matched to a gene: 8. CDR3 size: 15 residues. Germline values: CDR1 SGHRS, CDR2 YFSETQ. The chain's CDR3 is CASRLSGQVGNTIYF. The DNA for the CDR3 is TGCGCCAGCAGGCTTTCGGGACAGGTGGGAAACACCATATATTTT.

The rearrangement links TRBV4-1 to TRBJ2-7; 8 bases match TRBD1. Germline values: CDR1 MGHRA, CDR2 YSYEKL. The CDR3 length is 14 residues. V shed 3 bases, J shed 4 bases, and the junction held 5 bases outside the gene matches. The CDR3, as DNA: TGCGCCAGCAGCCACCCCCAGGGGGCGTACGAGCAGTACTTC. Translated, it gives CASSHPQGAYEQYF.

This sequence joins TRBV11-2 and TRBJ2-4; D perhaps matches TRBD1 (6 bases). Germline loops: CDR1 SGHAT, CDR2 FQNNGV. The CDR3 runs 15 residues. V lost 0 bases and J lost 3, with 9 bases in between. The CDR3 spells CASSLEGAGKNIQYF. As DNA, the CDR3 is TGTGCCAGCAGCTTAGAGGGGGCAGGCAAAAACATTCAGTACTTC.

This sequence joins TRBV4-3 and TRBJ2-6; D is unclear. Trimming pared 3 bases from V and 0 bases from J, leaving 3 bases between. Germline V CDR1 and CDR2: LGHNA, YSLEER. This CDR3 has 14 residues. The DNA for the CDR3 is TGCGCCAGCAGCCAGTACTCTGGGGCCAACGTCCTGACTTTC. This codes for CASSQYSGANVLTF.